This T cell receptor beta chain stems from a study of blood T cell repertoires in COVID-19. Assay: immunoSEQ multiplex PCR; the TCRdb copy retains only in-frame clones and omits some. The sample records tens of thousands of clones, around four fifths being singletons. Germline V lookup: CDR1 SGDLS, CDR2 YYNGEE. The CDR3 totals 15 residues. V gave up 4 bases and J gave up 4 bases; unmatched junction bases: 11. The sequenced sample consisted of peripheral blood. V usage is TRBV9 and J usage is TRBJ2-7; 7 positions match TRBD1. The receptor comes from a human donor with acute or convalescent COVID-19. The donor label of this sample is uncertain. This CDR3 reads CASSPLTGSGYEQYF. Here the CDR3 DNA reads TGTGCCAGCAGCCCCCTGACAGGGTCAGGGTACGAGCAGTACTTC.